These 18 T cell receptor beta chains came from one sample sequenced in a study of vaccination and CD4 T cells after COVID-19. Noted treatment: approximately nine-day PBMC culture with coronavirus spike peptide pools or control peptides (ViraFEST assay). At the Johns Hopkins FTIC core, DNA taken from cultured CD4+ T cells was sequenced by way of the Oncomine TCR Beta short-read assay. TCRdb analysed the PCR reads with MiXCR anew, one entry per CDR3 protein. Of several thousand distinct CDR3 sequences in the sample, approximately 18% were seen once. Their specific antigens are unknown. The specimen was CD4+ T cells from blood, cultured in vitro. All receptors come from a human donor who had recovered from COVID-19.

CDR3 protein: CASSFGIFNGSPLHF. Here the CDR3 DNA reads TGTGCCAGCAGTTTCGGTATTTTTAATGGGTCACCCCTCCACTTT. The rearrangement joins TRBV27 to TRBJ1-6; D is unresolved. Germline V gives CDR1 MNHEY, CDR2 SMNVEV (reference sequence). Trimming cost V 3 bases and J 10 bases, with 16 bases left between them. The CDR3 has 15 residues.

This clonotype occurred a few times. The genes are TRBV12-3 or TRBV12-4 and TRBJ2-1; no reliable D call. The V gene lost 8 bases and the J gene lost 4 bases, with 9 bases spanning the gap. This CDR3 spans 12 amino acids. The CDR3 DNA reads TGTGCCAGCGGCGGCAATTACAATGAGCAGTTCTTC. Amino acids: CASGGNYNEQFF.

This clonotype is classed as medium-sized. The V gene is TRBV6-2 or TRBV6-3, the J gene TRBJ2-3; D gene uncertain. The CDR3 is made up of 15 amino acids. Germline values: CDR1 MNHEY, CDR2 SVGEGT. The V end lost 2 bases, the J end lost 6 bases, and 15 bases lay between the germline ends. The chain's CDR3 is CASSYPLVLGDTQYF. The CDR3 region has the DNA TGTGCCAGCAGTTACCCTCTAGTCCTGGGGGATACGCAGTATTTT.

The chain couples TRBV7-3 to TRBJ2-3; 8 nucleotides line up with TRBD2. V lost 4 bases, J lost 2 bases, and 8 bases stayed unmatched. The germline V gene encodes CDR1 SGHTA and CDR2 FQGTGA. The CDR3 has 16 residues. The CDR3 loop is CASSSRGGGLTDTQYF. In DNA form, the CDR3 reads TGTGCCAGCAGCTCCCGTGGCGGGGGGCTCACAGATACGCAGTATTTT.

The chain joins TRBV11-1 to TRBJ2-3, with 13 bases identical to TRBD2. V lost 3 bases to trimming and J lost 2 bases; unmatched junction nucleotides: 2. This CDR3 contains 16 residues. Germline V gene data show CDR1 as SGHAT and CDR2 as FQDESV (reference sequence). CDR3 sequence (DNA): TGTGCCAGCAGCTTGGGACTAGCGGGGATCACAGATACGCAGTATTTT. This translates into CASSLGLAGITDTQYF.

The CDR3: CSVDWPQETQYF. CDR3 in DNA: TGCAGCGTTGATTGGCCTCAAGAGACCCAGTACTTC. The V gene is TRBV29-1, the J gene TRBJ2-5; unclear D gene. The CDR3 is 12 residues long. V was cut by 3 bases and J by 2 bases, with 7 bases left in between. From germline, CDR1 is SQVTM and CDR2 ANQGSEA.

This clonotype is medium-sized within its sample. The chain has TRBV20-1 and TRBJ2-3, with 11 bases fitting TRBD2. Trimming took 6 bases from V and 4 from J; bases not matched to a gene: 9. Germline loops: CDR1 DFQATT, CDR2 SNEGSKA (reference sequence). The CDR3 is 15 residues long. The CDR3 DNA reads TGCAGTGCCAAAAAGTCGGGACTAGCGGCAGATACGCAGTATTTT. It yields the protein CSAKKSGLAADTQYF.

By share, this clonotype counts as medium-sized. This chain links TRBV19 with TRBJ2-7; D possibly corresponds to TRBD1 (5 bases). The CDR3 length is 15 residues. V lost 5 bases and J 3 bases, leaving 17 bases between the germline ends. The germline CDR1 and CDR2 sequences are LNHDA and SQIVND (reference sequence). DNA of the CDR3: TGTGCCAGTAGTCCCATTGCAGGGAACAACTACGAGCAGTACTTC. Amino acid sequence: CASSPIAGNNYEQYF.

This chain links TRBV20-1 with TRBJ2-5; D is unresolved. This CDR3 contains 18 residues. Germline assignment: CDR1 DFQATT and CDR2 SNEGSKA (reference sequence). Trimming left V 3 bases short and J 5 bases short, with 28 bases between. This CDR3 is CSARPSLHGLEFRETQYF. In nucleotides, the CDR3 is TGCAGTGCTAGGCCGTCGCTACACGGCCTCGAATTCCGGGAGACCCAGTACTTC.

By share of the sample, this clonotype is medium-sized. The chain carries TRBV30 and TRBJ1-6; D is unclear. V was cut by 5 bases and J by 9 bases, with 17 bases left in between. CDR3 length: 14 residues. CDR1 GTSNPN and CDR2 SVGIG come from the germline V gene (reference sequence). In nucleotides, the CDR3 is TGTGCCTGGGGTGCCCTACGGGTCGGTTCACCCCTCCACTTT. Translated, it gives CAWGALRVGSPLHF.

This clonotype was counted between two and nine times. V usage is TRBV7-9 and J usage is TRBJ2-2; 8 nucleotides agree with TRBD2. Germline V gene data show CDR1 as SEHNR and CDR2 as FQNEAQ (reference sequence). The CDR3 loop spans 17 amino acids. V dropped 1 base and J dropped 6; count of bases not matched to a gene: 10. The CDR3 loop reads CASSLGLAGLGSGELFF. The CDR3 DNA reads TGTGCCAGCAGCTTAGGGCTAGCGGGCCTCGGGTCCGGGGAGCTGTTTTTT. The complete variable domain, with remaining parts taken from reference TRBV7-9 and TRBJ2-2, reads DTGVSQNPRHKITKRGQNVTFRCDPISEHNRLYWYRQTLGQGPEFLTYFQNEAQLEKSRLLSDRFSAERPKGSFSTLEIQRTEQGDSAMYLCASSLGLAGLGSGELFFGEGSRLTVL.

The CDR3 is CASSLGVGGFSYEQYF. CDR3 nucleotides: TGTGCCAGCAGCTTAGGGGTCGGGGGCTTTTCCTACGAGCAGTACTTC. The genes are TRBV11-2 and TRBJ2-7; D is perhaps TRBD1 or TRBD2 (6 bases each). The germline V gene encodes CDR1 SGHAT and CDR2 FQNNGV. This CDR3 comprises 16 residues. Trimming pared 1 base from V and 1 base from J, leaving 14 bases between. Combining the CDR3 with reference TRBV11-2 and TRBJ2-7 gives the whole variable domain EAGVAQSPRYKIIEKRQSVAFWCNPISGHATLYWYQQILGQGPKLLIQFQNNGVVDDSQLPKDRFSAERLKGVDSTLKIQPAKLEDSAVYLCASSLGVGGFSYEQYFGPGTRLTVT.

This sequence joins TRBV12-3 or TRBV12-4 and TRBJ1-3, with TRBD1 as a possible D gene (6 bases). There are 14 residues in the CDR3. The germline V and J ends were trimmed by 3 bases and 4 bases, with 10 bases remaining between them. DNA of the CDR3: TGTGCCAGCAGTTTGGGGGACACCGGAAACACCATATATTTT. Translating it yields CASSLGDTGNTIYF.

By its share, this clonotype is medium-sized. This chain uses TRBV24-1 with TRBJ1-5, with D perhaps TRBD1 (5 bases). Germline V lookup: CDR1 KGHDR, CDR2 SFDVKD. The length of the CDR3 is 17 residues. The germline V and J ends were trimmed by 8 bases and 0 bases, with 19 bases remaining between them. CDR3 sequence: CATISPGIYYSNQPQHF. In nucleotides, the CDR3 is TGTGCCACCATAAGCCCAGGGATATACTATAGCAATCAGCCCCAGCATTTT.

This clonotype was seen a handful of times. The rearrangement uses TRBV11-1 and TRBJ2-4, with 7 bases fitting TRBD1. The CDR3 covers 16 residues. V gave up 5 bases and J gave up 2 bases; unmatched junction bases: 9. From germline, CDR1 is SGHAT and CDR2 FQDESV (reference sequence). In nucleotides, the CDR3 is TGTGCCAGCAGCCCCCGGGACAGTCTAACCAAAAACATTCAGTACTTC. Protein product: CASSPRDSLTKNIQYF.

This chain uses TRBV30 with TRBJ1-5; TRBD1 aligns across 9 bases. The CDR3 has 14 amino acids. CDR1 GTSNPN and CDR2 SVGIG come from the germline V gene (reference sequence). V was pared by 3 bases and J by 7 bases, with 7 bases of the junction left unmatched. CDR3 coding DNA: TGTGCCTGGAGCGATACAGGGGGCTCACAGCCCCAGCATTTT. As protein: CAWSDTGGSQPQHF.

The chain has TRBV20-1 and TRBJ2-1, with 12 bases identical to TRBD2. The length of the CDR3 is 17 residues. CDR1 DFQATT and CDR2 SNEGSKA come from the germline V gene (reference sequence). V dropped 0 bases and J dropped 6; count of bases not matched to a gene: 9. In nucleotides, the CDR3 is TGCAGTGCTAGAGATCTGCCGGGGACTAGCGGGTCCAATGAGCAGTTCTTC. Translating it yields CSARDLPGTSGSNEQFF.

This clonotype is classed as medium-sized. CDR3 residues: CATKKGSGNTIYF. The CDR3 DNA reads TGTGCCACCAAGAAGGGTTCTGGAAACACCATATATTTT. The chain has TRBV24-1 and TRBJ1-3; D is unresolved. Trimming took off 8 bases at V and 1 base at J, with 8 bases between the two ends. CDR3 length: 13 residues. Germline V CDR1 and CDR2: KGHDR, SFDVKD.